This T cell receptor beta chain stems from a study of Graves' ophthalmopathy and Graves' hyperthyroidism listed by TCRdb under 2018. Background for the entire study: Peripheral blood was collected at initial diagnosis, prior to any treatment. The study used signatures of the TCR beta repertoire to tell Graves' ophthalmopathy apart from Graves' hyperthyroidism and to predict which patients would progress to ophthalmopathy. For independent validation, a separate cohort was made up of around 18 hyperthyroidism patients plus 17 patients who later progressed from hyperthyroidism to ophthalmopathy. In total, under 150 blood samples were TCR-sequenced: approximately 40 ophthalmopathy, some 80 hyperthyroidism and some 17 hyperthyroidism-to-ophthalmopathy patients. To explore V-J signatures distinguishing ophthalmopathy from hyperthyroidism, a discovery set of 100 patients (fewer than 45 ophthalmopathy, 57 stable hyperthyroidism) was enrolled. In six or seven hyperthyroidism patients, the T-cell repertoires found in thyroid tissue were compared with those found in blood. Following sampling, methimazole starting at 30 mg daily was administered to hyperthyroidism patients, and high-dose intravenous methylprednisolone was administered to ophthalmopathy patients. The roughly 100 discovery patients were randomly divided into training and test sets at a 7:3 ratio. Broad study findings and their caveats: In validation, the model predicted ophthalmopathy progression with about 64% sensitivity and roughly 72% specificity; more than ten predicted patients were CT-confirmed with GO in a median of around 6 months. No statistical method was used to predetermine the sample size, and group allocation was not hidden from the investigators. Most expanded thyroid clonotypes with a frequency above 0.001 also appeared in blood, which suggests that blood repertoires may reflect the immune response in the thyroid. The 13-signature model separated ophthalmopathy from stable hyperthyroidism with around 90% sensitivity and 81.08% specificity in cross-validation, and 80%/75% in the test set.

There are many counts of this clonotype. Its specific antigen is unknown. Base qualities are not provided; no much larger clone lies one nucleotide away. A patient counted as having stable hyperthyroidism if there was no progression to ophthalmopathy within 18 months of follow-up. Patients with hyperthyroidism were aged 18 to 65 years, had been newly diagnosed, and had a disease duration of less than 2 months. Patients with other autoimmune diseases, uncontrolled infections, pregnancy or lactation were excluded. Diagnosis relied on clinical symptoms, serum thyroxine, TRAb, thyroid ultrasound and orbital computed tomography. Ficoll-Paque density gradient centrifugation was used to isolate PBMCs from around 10 ml of fresh peripheral blood. Trizol reagent was used to extract the total RNA, and its quality was then checked on an Agilent 2100 Bioanalyzer. Counted from cysteine to phenylalanine, this CDR3 has 13 amino acids. Only the CDR3 portion is preserved as DNA: 39 bases, with reading frame beginning at the first base. After removal of 3 bases from V and 6 bases from J, the junction retains 2 bases not matched to a gene. CDR1 and CDR2 (MNHNS, SASEGT) derive from the germline V gene.

For repertoire sequencing, TCR beta CDR3 regions were amplified from RNA transcripts. A first-round RT-PCR used HTBI primers with the Qiagen OneStep RT-PCR kit, followed by a second-round multiplex PCR, size selection and purification. Libraries were sequenced on an Illumina HiSeq2000 using paired-end 100 bp reads. The paper's data handling went like this. Reads were processed with SOAPnuke, discarding reads with adapters, uncalled bases, mean Phred below 15, or no exact constant-primer or identifier match. COPE v1.2.5 was used to merge the high-quality paired reads. Each unique nucleotide sequence was defined as a clonotype, and clonotypes were aligned to IMGT TRB V, D and J references with MiTCR v1.1. Analysis was restricted to V-J combinations with a frequency above 0.0001, which covered roughly 99% of repertoires. For each V-J combination, a TCR clonal expansion and chaos score was defined as F50 clonal expansion divided by the chaos observed in the TCRdist matrix. Welch's t-statistics and random forest were used to narrow the features down to roughly twelve V-J combinations, which were then fed into a naive Bayes classifier. Thyroid-blood repertoire similarity was quantified with the Morisita-Horn index. TCRdb ran its own pipeline on the public reads, namely fastp trimming at Q25 and MiXCR clone calling, and kept in-frame beta chains. Every CDR3 protein is listed once, alongside the most common genes and DNA of its rows. TCRdb, not the original authors, processed these V and J calls. The sample table shows about 400,000 distinct CDR3 sequences, and 15% are seen once. The ten largest clonotypes hold 5.5% to 7% of the sample.

This TCR came from a woman younger than 35 with stable Graves' hyperthyroidism. Donor details come from another sample of the same person, matched by shared clones. The chain joins TRBV6-1 to TRBJ1-5; TRBD1 aligns with 7 central bases. What was sequenced was peripheral blood. This receptor carries the CDR3 CASSERGRQPQHF. The DNA sequence follows: TGTGCCAGCAGTGAGAGGGGGCGTCAGCCCCAGCATTTT.